The present T cell receptor beta chain was sequenced within a study of blood T cell repertoires in COVID-19. Generated by immunoSEQ multiplex PCR, the TCRdb table keeps only in-frame clones and is missing some. Of 50,000 to 70,000 clones in the sample, about four fifths were seen once. The CDR3 is made up of 16 amino acids. The germline V gene has CDR1 MNHEY and CDR2 SMNVEV (reference sequence). V lost 5 bases and J lost 5; bases outside the gene matches: 11. This TCR was recovered from a man between 65 and 85 years old with active COVID-19. Source material: peripheral blood. This chain uses TRBV27 with TRBJ1-5, with 8 bases fitting TRBD1. CDR3 bases: TGTGCCAGCAGTGCCGCCACAGGGGGTGACCATCAGCCCCAGCATTTT. Translating gives CASSAATGGDHQPQHF.